The following is a TCR beta chain sequence with its context. Its antigen is still unknown. No much larger clone exists at a distance of one base, and base qualities are not known. The sequencer was an Illumina HiSeq 1500. TCRdb applied fastp at Q25 and MiXCR to the public reads, then kept only in-frame beta chains. Each entry merges the rows of one CDR3 protein and shows their most common DNA and genes. Within this sample are roughly 200,000 distinct CDR3 sequences, with around 35% of them counted one time only. The biggest ten clones account for more than 50% of the sample. The data originate from a study of T cell repertoires in cytomegalovirus infection (dated by TCRdb to about 2019). Turning to the overall study: The peptide stimulations were aimed at well-studied HLA-B-restricted epitopes as well as recently identified HLA-C-restricted CMV epitopes, whose presentation resists viral immunomodulation. Donor HLA type was relevant to the analysis, because carriage of CMV infection together with the matching HLA type was indicated by public TCR beta signatures. General study outcomes and caveats: In the ex vivo response, HLA-C-restricted CMV-specific TCR beta clonotypes were dominant, and in two of eight donors the single most frequent clonotype came from this HLA-C-restricted group. In both this cohort and an independent roughly 350-donor cohort, the cumulative frequency of public TCR beta family members distinguished carriers of CMV infection plus the relevant HLA type.

V gives up 5 bases and J gives up 5 bases, and the segment between their germline ends measures 9 bases. Reading from cysteine to phenylalanine, the CDR3 counts 11 amino acids. This entry keeps only the CDR3 DNA: 33 bases, framed from base 1. The germline V gene (reference sequence) yields DFQATT for CDR1 and SNEGSKA for CDR2. The treatment or condition tag for this specimen amounts to: in vitro stimulation with specific CMV peptide epitopes to enrich CMV-specific T cells. The sequences come from CD8+ T cells from cultured PBMCs, collected from culture after CMV antigen stimulation. The chain is made from TRBV20-1 and TRBJ1-1; no D gene call is confident. This clonotype was sampled from a human donor in good health (CMV status not recorded). Some clones in this sample may be carry-over from other donors' samples. At the DNA level, the sequence is TGCAGTGCTTGGATAGGGACTGAAGCTTTCTTT. It translates as CSAWIGTEAFF.